This TCR beta chain was identified in a study of shared clonotypes between healthy human individuals. On this clone itself: Its antigen is unknown.

General study results and limits: Shared clonotypes across all four donors exceeded non-shared ones in generation probability.

The assay was immunoSEQ multiplex PCR, and TCRdb's table has in-frame clones only and misses some. The sample holds 950,000 to 1,300,000 clones, approximately 70% seen once. V dropped 7 bases and J dropped 5 bases, with 11 bases sitting between them. CDR3 length: 13 residues. CDR1 and CDR2 from the germline V gene are MNHNY and SVGAGI (reference sequence). The clonotype was recovered from a man aged 18 to 29 in good health. The gene calls are TRBV6-6 and TRBJ2-2; weak D call: TRBD2 (6 bases). The specimen was memory CD4+ T cells sorted from blood. Subset: CD45RA-negative fraction. The CDR3 sequence: CASKLAETGELFF. DNA for the CDR3: TGTGCCAGCAAACTAGCTGAAACCGGGGAGCTGTTTTTT.